This T cell receptor (beta chain) comes out of a study of identical twins (dated by TCRdb to between 2015 and 2016). Regarding the study in general: TCR alpha and beta repertoires from monozygotic twins, unrelated adults of various ages and cord blood were deep-sequenced to test whether fetal clonotypes persist. Replicate twin experiments were performed at different times using different library preparation protocols to rule out contamination.

What the work shows at the level of the full study, not this receptor alone: Out-of-frame TCR alpha sequences shared between twins showed an excess of low generation-probability sequences compared with coincidental sharing between unrelated individuals. A weaker excess of twin sharing was found in beta out-of-frame sequences because the signal-to-noise ratio was lowered by fewer shared sequences. Out-of-frame TCR alpha sharing in monozygotic twins was systematically underestimated by recombination models, whereas sharing between unrelated individuals was in agreement with the recombination models. Abundant cord blood beta clonotypes had fewer insertions, young adult naive repertoires showed a similar but weaker trend, and memory repertoires showed no such trend. Invariant T cells such as MAIT and iNKT could partly confound zero-insertion analyses, although diverse VJ usage argued against such confounding for most clonotypes. Conclusions relied on cross-sectional statistical analysis, since the same donors could not be followed over many years.

Only healthy Caucasian donors were included. The twin cohort consisted of three pairs of female monozygotic twins, all aged about 18 to 30 years. RNA for TCR libraries was isolated from peripheral blood mononuclear cells. This clonotype occurred a few times. The antigen this receptor binds is unknown. Base qualities are missing; no much larger clone stands one base away. The library came from 5' RACE. Instrument on record: Illumina HiSeq 2000. A universal primer binding site was introduced by template switching, and a unique molecular identifier was present in the final cDNA, enabling accurate counting of TCR cDNA molecules. Specific primers in the conserved constant-segment region were used to synthesize first-strand cDNA for the TCR alpha and beta chains. To control for contamination, every cDNA library was double barcoded, receiving both a SMART-Mk sample barcode and Illumina barcodes. TruSeq adapter sequences along with Illumina sample barcodes were introduced in two successive PCR steps. Sequencing of the TCR alpha and beta cDNA libraries was done on the Illumina HiSeq platform using custom primers. As for how the authors treated the data: Unique molecular identifiers were extracted from raw reads with MiGEC, and CDR3 positions were determined with MiXCR. Recombination models were inferred per individual with the repgenHMM and IGoR tools using an EM algorithm. The analysis of shared clonotypes was done with the tcR package in R, with sharing normalized by the product of cloneset sizes. To study raw recombination free of thymic and clonal selection effects, out-of-frame nonproductive sequences were analyzed. TCRdb took the public reads, trimmed them with fastp at Q25, ran MiXCR for clone calling and kept in-frame beta chains. When rows share a CDR3 protein, they turn into one entry using the most common DNA and genes. TCRdb, not the authors, supplied the V and J calls. The sample profile shows approximately 700,000 distinct CDR3 sequences; roughly 18% of them were found once. The leading ten clones occupy roughly 13% of the sample.

Trimming removed 2 bases from V and 0 bases from J, leaving 9 bases between the germline ends. Taken from cysteine to phenylalanine, the CDR3 has 15 residues. CDR3 DNA only is kept here, 45 bases in frame from base 1. CDR1 and CDR2 (MNHEY, SVGAGI) derive from the germline V gene. This same sample was also taken into another study, of T cells expressing NK-cell markers. The other study reports the following: Three sorted T-cell subsets (CD3+CD56+NKG2C+, CD3+CD56+NKG2C- and CD3+CD56-NKG2C+) from about 8 donors had their TCR beta-chain repertoires profiled. Among the eight sequenced donors, seven were HCMV-seropositive and one was HCMV-seronegative. To restrict sorting to alphabetaTCR-expressing T cells, an anti-gammadeltaTCR antibody was added in several experiments. In six donors, the dominant CD3+CD56+NKG2C+ clonotypes were found to rank among the top 10 CD8+ clonotypes and to make up about 1.0-7.0% of CD8+ T cells. Those dominant clonotypes were again the most abundant among CD3+CD56-NKG2C+ cells in a handful of donors, at roughly 28.3-65%. Whether the expanded NKG2C-expressing T cell clones were specific for HCMV antigens remained unclear. The study sequenced eight donors, all healthy volunteers chosen at random: three men and five women. HCMV-specific IgG was detected in serum with a commercial ELISA kit to determine HCMV serostatus. Bulk peripheral blood T-cell repertoires were additionally sequenced from unsorted PBMC for about 6 donors. MIGEC was used to demultiplex reads and group the reads by UMI, and MiTCR was used to assemble and quantify clonotypes. To exclude erroneous sequences, only TCR cDNA sequences supported by at least two reads were retained. The tcR package was used for downstream repertoire analysis, with clonotypes matched between fractions based on CDR3 nucleotide sequence plus V segment. VDJmatch was used to annotate antigen specificity against VDJdb, with one amino acid substitution in CDR3 permitted.

The source of this sequence is a young woman in good health. In this chain, TRBV6-5 is recombined with TRBJ2-3; tentative D gene TRBD2, with 7 bases matching. The specimen sequenced was PBMCs. The CDR3 protein: CASSYGGASTDTQYF. The DNA sequence follows: TGTGCCAGCAGTTACGGGGGGGCTAGCACAGATACGCAGTATTTT.